Listed below are T cell receptor beta chains from one sample, sequenced in a study of response to subunit inactivated influenza vaccine. TCRdb ran MiXCR on the RT-PCR reads and lists one entry per CDR3 protein. The sample includes a few hundred thousand distinct CDR3 sequences, 21% of them seen just once. The specimen was PBMCs from blood, collected approximately 20 months after vaccination. Source of these receptors: a man aged 50 to 75 who received an inactivated influenza vaccine. Each CDR3 is given with its conserved first and last residue. D genes are given only for firm matches. A clone size is listed for some rows: how often the clone was seen (once, few, many), or a class if it is expanded.

>few|TRBV18|TRBJ2-7|-
CASSPGSPGTYEQYF
TGTGCCAGCTCACCAGGGTCTCCAGGGACCTACGAGCAGTACTTC
>-|TRBV12-3/TRBV12-4|TRBJ1-2|-
CASRPPGLNYGYTF
TGTGCCAGCAGACCCCCGGGACTCAACTATGGCTACACCTTC
>few|TRBV4-3|TRBJ1-1|-
CASSTQVHTEAFF
TGCGCCAGCAGCACACAGGTCCACACTGAAGCTTTCTTT
>-|TRBV5-6|TRBJ2-5|-
CASSFTSGPETQYF
TGTGCCAGCAGCTTTACGTCAGGGCCAGAGACCCAGTACTTC
>few|TRBV20-1|TRBJ2-1|-
CSARGDSTEQFF
TGCAGTGCTAGGGGGGATAGCACTGAGCAGTTCTTC
>few|TRBV7-2|TRBJ2-3|TRBD2
CASSLLAVVTDTQYF
TGTGCCAGCAGCTTACTAGCGGTGGTCACAGATACGCAGTATTTT
>few|TRBV4-2|TRBJ2-3|TRBD2
CASSQDVAGGSRDTQYF
TGTGCCAGCAGCCAAGATGTAGCGGGGGGAAGTCGAGATACGCAGTATTTT
>-|TRBV5-5|TRBJ1-3|-
CASSVVALSGNTIYF
TGTGCCAGCAGCGTGGTCGCGCTCTCTGGAAACACCATATATTTT
>few|TRBV4-1|TRBJ2-3|-
CASNLEVRADTQYF
TGCGCCAGCAACCTAGAGGTGCGGGCAGATACGCAGTATTTT
>-|TRBV6-2/TRBV6-3|TRBJ2-6|-
CASSYWQFFSGANVLTF
TGTGCCAGCAGTTACTGGCAGTTCTTCTCTGGGGCCAACGTCCTGACTTTC
>few|TRBV3-1|TRBJ2-6|-
CASSHQIWSSGANVLTF
TGTGCCAGCAGCCATCAGATATGGAGCTCTGGGGCCAACGTCCTGACTTTC
>-|TRBV29-1|TRBJ2-5|TRBD1
CSVITGGAETQYF
TGCAGCGTTATTACAGGGGGCGCAGAGACCCAGTACTTC
>-|TRBV20-1|TRBJ2-3|-
CSARGAGVTDTQYF
TGCAGTGCTAGGGGGGCGGGAGTCACAGATACGCAGTATTTT
>-|TRBV19|TRBJ2-1|TRBD2
CASSTLAGVGYNEQFF
TGTGCCAGTAGTACCCTAGCGGGAGTTGGTTACAATGAGCAGTTCTTC
>few|TRBV28|TRBJ2-1|-
CASRPTVTRGNEQFF
TGTGCCAGCAGACCTACCGTGACTAGGGGCAATGAGCAGTTCTTC
>-|TRBV27|TRBJ1-5|-
CASSLAGRAGQPQHF
TGTGCCAGCAGCCTCGCAGGGAGGGCAGGGCAGCCCCAGCATTTT
>once|TRBV20-1|TRBJ2-2|TRBD1
CSAPGTGNTGELFF
TGCAGTGCACCCGGGACAGGGAACACCGGGGAGCTGTTTTTT
>few|TRBV4-3|TRBJ2-3|TRBD2
CASSQDNLAGGVTDTQYF
TGCGCCAGCAGCCAAGATAACCTAGCGGGAGGCGTCACAGATACGCAGTATTTT
>few|TRBV20-1|TRBJ1-1|-
CSARNQGSETEAFF
TGCAGTGCTAGAAATCAGGGGTCAGAAACTGAAGCTTTCTTT
>few|TRBV6-1|TRBJ1-1|-
CASIRDGGSEKAFF
TGTGCCAGCATCCGGGACGGCGGGTCCGAGAAAGCTTTCTTT
>-|TRBV12-3/TRBV12-4|TRBJ2-1|-
CASSLGIEQFF
TGTGCCAGCAGTTTAGGCATTGAGCAGTTCTTC
>many|TRBV20-1|TRBJ2-2|-
CSARVGVGTGELFF
TGCAGTGCTAGAGTCGGGGTGGGCACCGGGGAGCTGTTTTTT
>few|TRBV2|TRBJ1-5|-
CASISTAYSNQPQHF
TGTGCCAGCATTTCGACAGCGTATAGCAATCAGCCCCAGCATTTT
>few|TRBV25-1|TRBJ1-1|-
CASRGPNTEAFF
TGTGCCAGCAGGGGACCCAACACTGAAGCTTTCTTT
>few|TRBV27|TRBJ2-5|TRBD2
CASSPTSGETQYF
TGTGCCAGCAGTCCGACTAGCGGAGAGACCCAGTACTTC
>-|TRBV11-2|TRBJ2-1|-
CASRRGYGVQDDEQFF
TGTGCCAGCAGACGAGGTTATGGGGTGCAGGACGATGAGCAGTTCTTC
>many|TRBV12-3/TRBV12-4|TRBJ1-1|-
CASSLNGNTEAFF
TGTGCCAGCAGTTTAAATGGAAACACTGAAGCTTTCTTT
>-|TRBV2|TRBJ1-2|-
CASSRTDFYGYTF
TGTGCCAGCAGTCGGACAGATTTTTATGGCTACACCTTC
>-|TRBV20-1|TRBJ2-7|TRBD2
CSARPDRETSGAPGSEQYF
TGCAGTGCCAGACCCGACAGGGAGACTAGCGGGGCACCAGGATCCGAGCAGTACTTC
>-|TRBV2|TRBJ1-2|TRBD1
CASSTRDRSGYTF
TGTGCCAGCAGCACCCGGGACAGGTCGGGCTACACCTTC
>-|TRBV7-3|TRBJ2-1|-
CASSLRGGGSSYNEQFF
TGTGCCAGCAGCCTCCGAGGCGGAGGGAGCTCCTACAATGAGCAGTTCTTC
>-|TRBV7-2|TRBJ1-2|-
CASSFQNNYGYTF
TGTGCCAGCAGCTTCCAGAATAACTATGGCTACACCTTC
>-|TRBV12-3/TRBV12-4|TRBJ2-1|-
CASSFGLAYNEQFF
TGTGCCAGCAGTTTCGGTCTAGCGTACAATGAGCAGTTCTTC
>-|TRBV15|TRBJ2-4|TRBD1
CATSRDRDSYLAKNIQYF
TGTGCCACCAGCAGAGATAGGGACAGTTATTTAGCCAAAAACATTCAGTACTTC
>-|TRBV11-2|TRBJ2-7|TRBD1
CASSRDRAASEQYF
TGTGCCAGCAGCCGGGACAGGGCGGCTTCCGAGCAGTACTTC
>-|TRBV18|TRBJ2-2|TRBD2
CASSLTGLAATGELFF
TGTGCCAGCTCACTAACCGGACTAGCGGCCACCGGGGAGCTGTTTTTT
>few|TRBV20-1|TRBJ1-6|TRBD1
CSAPTQGARESPLHF
TGCAGTGCTCCTACTCAGGGGGCCAGGGAGTCACCCCTCCACTTT
>few|TRBV5-4|TRBJ1-2|-
CASSPEGGIYGYTF
TGTGCCAGCAGTCCTGAAGGGGGAATCTATGGCTACACCTTC
>-|TRBV20-1|TRBJ2-3|-
CSARDSYSTDTQYF
TGCAGTGCTAGAGATTCCTATAGCACAGATACGCAGTATTTT
>-|TRBV5-6|TRBJ1-5|-
CASSLQGARSSNQPQHF
TGTGCCAGCAGCTTGCAAGGAGCGCGATCCAGCAATCAGCCCCAGCATTTT
>few|TRBV28|TRBJ1-2|-
CASSLRSGFGYGYTF
TGTGCCAGCAGTTTGAGGTCGGGTTTTGGCTATGGCTACACCTTC
>-|TRBV6-2/TRBV6-3|TRBJ2-7|-
CASYSYEQYF
TGTGCCAGTTACTCCTACGAGCAGTACTTC
>-|TRBV27|TRBJ1-1|-
CASSFLYGGAVVNTEAFF
TGTGCCAGCAGTTTTTTGTATGGGGGCGCCGTGGTGAACACTGAAGCTTTCTTT
>few|TRBV7-6|TRBJ1-4|TRBD1
CASSQHRGRLREKLFF
TGTGCCAGCAGCCAGCACAGGGGGCGGCTGAGGGAAAAACTGTTTTTT
>few|TRBV7-2|TRBJ2-1|-
CASRSSSVGEQFF
TGTGCCAGCAGAAGTTCTAGCGTGGGTGAGCAGTTCTTC
>-|TRBV7-2|TRBJ1-2|-
CASKRPGWNYGYTF
TGTGCCTCGAAACGCCCGGGGTGGAACTATGGCTACACCTTC
>-|TRBV6-6|TRBJ2-7|-
CASSYARSYEQYF
TGTGCCAGCAGTTACGCTAGGTCCTACGAGCAGTACTTC
>-|TRBV19|TRBJ2-2|TRBD1
CASSIDLGGANTGELFF
TGTGCCAGTAGTATAGATTTAGGGGGCGCGAACACCGGGGAGCTGTTTTTT
>-|TRBV4-1|TRBJ1-3|-
CASSQVILRTDLENTIYF
TGCGCCAGCAGCCAAGTCATACTCCGGACGGACCTGGAAAACACCATATATTTT
>few|TRBV20-1|TRBJ2-4|-
CSALLGVIAKNIQYF
TGCAGTGCCCTTCTTGGCGTCATAGCCAAAAACATTCAGTACTTC
>many|TRBV12-3/TRBV12-4|TRBJ1-2|TRBD1
CASRRGTAGYTF
TGTGCCAGCAGACGTGGGACAGCGGGCTACACCTTC